The clone carrying this T cell receptor beta chain was recorded a few times. Its antigen is unknown. These data are taken from a study of T cells after yellow fever vaccination. Study information: When fractions had low cell numbers, they were prepared with SMART-Seq v4 Ultra Low Input.

Study-wide results and caveats: Booster sampling recovered most clones from primary vaccination (96% CD4, 88% CD8). The appearance of a small share of clonotypes in both CD4 and CD8 compartments was observed.

The CDR3 consists of 14 residues. The V and J ends lost 5 bases and 2 bases, in that order; junction bases with no gene match: 3. Germline-derived CDR1 and CDR2 are SEHNR and FQNEAQ (reference sequence). TCRdb reprocessed the 5' RACE reads via MiXCR and lists one record per CDR3 protein. In the table there are over 300,000 distinct CDR3 sequences, 4.1% of which are singletons. Material: PBMCs, obtained 5 days after the yellow fever booster vaccination. The sequence was collected from a man between 18 and 29 years old who received the YFV17D yellow fever vaccine. The chain has TRBV7-9 and TRBJ2-7, with TRBD1 identical over 10 bases. In DNA form, the CDR3 reads TGTGCCAGCAGCCGGACAGGGGGAGCCTACGAGCAGTACTTC. Its protein is CASSRTGGAYEQYF. Using reference TRBV7-9 and TRBJ2-7 for the parts outside the CDR3, the full variable domain is DTGVSQNPRHKITKRGQNVTFRCDPISEHNRLYWYRQTLGQGPEFLTYFQNEAQLEKSRLLSDRFSAERPKGSFSTLEIQRTEQGDSAMYLCASSRTGGAYEQYFGPGTRLTVT.